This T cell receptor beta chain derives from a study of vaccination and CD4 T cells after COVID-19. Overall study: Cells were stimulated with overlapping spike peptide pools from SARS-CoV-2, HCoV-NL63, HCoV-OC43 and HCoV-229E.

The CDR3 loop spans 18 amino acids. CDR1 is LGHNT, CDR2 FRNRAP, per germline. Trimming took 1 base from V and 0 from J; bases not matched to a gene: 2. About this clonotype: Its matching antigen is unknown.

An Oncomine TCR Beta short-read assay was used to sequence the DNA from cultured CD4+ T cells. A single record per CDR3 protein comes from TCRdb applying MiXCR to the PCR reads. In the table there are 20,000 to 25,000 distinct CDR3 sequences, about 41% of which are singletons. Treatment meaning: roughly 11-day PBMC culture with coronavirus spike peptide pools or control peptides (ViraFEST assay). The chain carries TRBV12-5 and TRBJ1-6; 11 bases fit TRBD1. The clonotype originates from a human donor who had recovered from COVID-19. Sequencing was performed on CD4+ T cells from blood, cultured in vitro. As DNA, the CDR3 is TGTGCTAGTGGTTTGGCCGGACAGGGGGCCTCCTATAATTCACCCCTCCACTTT. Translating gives CASGLAGQGASYNSPLHF.